This T cell receptor (beta chain) was identified in a study of neoadjuvant anti-PD-1 for oral cavity cancer. Study-wide results and limits: Higher pretreatment blood Treg/Th17 ratios correlated with higher pretreatment blood and lower post-treatment tumor TCRbeta clonality.

As for time point: after neoadjuvant nivolumab, at surgical resection. PBMCs were not maintained or expanded in culture before analysis. As for this clone: Its antigen is still unknown.

Most PBMC samples had approximately 440 ng input DNA in six replicates. The repertoire was sequenced with immunoSEQ multiplex PCR; TCRdb's copy has only in-frame clones and lacks some. The data contain 14,000 or so clones, approximately 77% of them singletons. Germline V CDR1 and CDR2: SGHRS, YFSETQ. Losses at the gene ends were 4 bases for V and 2 bases for J; bases not matched to a gene: 3. This CDR3 spans 13 amino acids. The chain employs TRBV5-1 and TRBJ2-7; TRBD1 matches at 7 bases. This sequence was found in a person between 40 and 85 years old with oral cavity squamous cell carcinoma. The source material was PBMCs, sampled after nivolumab (anti-PD-1) treatment. CDR3 bases: TGCGCCAGCAGCGCACAGGGGACCTACGAGCAGTACTTC. Protein product: CASSAQGTYEQYF.